A selection of T cell receptor beta chains follows, all from one sample in a study of blood T cell repertoires in COVID-19. Only in-frame clones appear in the TCRdb table, and some are missing; sequencing was by immunoSEQ multiplex PCR. The sample gives roughly 220,000 clones, roughly 84% of which show up once; more than 2.5% is in the top ten. The sequenced sample was peripheral blood. The receptors derive from a woman aged 30 to 39 who had recovered from COVID-19. CDR3s include the opening cysteine and the closing phenylalanine or tryptophan.

CASSLGQGGYTF TRBV9
CASSIRLAGGHEQYF TRBV6-5
CASRGYYNEQFF TRBV6-5
CASREQGEGEKLFF TRBV6-6
CASSQGLSTDTQYF TRBV9
CAISGTSGSSYNEQFF TRBV10-3
CASSLERVTPYEQYF TRBV27
CASSLRSTDTQYF TRBV12-3/TRBV12-4
CSVGTNLQETQYF TRBV29-1
CASSGQGVSYEQYF TRBV23-1
CASSLASSGDSYEQYF TRBV7-2
CASSFIGSYEKLFF TRBV5-5
CASSPPGLAGKRDF TRBV28
CSVSSRGRAPQETQYF TRBV29-1
CASSELLGYSPEQFF TRBV3-1/TRBV3-2
CASNTQQGIEGQYF TRBV28
CASSPRGGPGHEQFF TRBV9
CASLPNLSGTGELFF TRBV28